The count of the clone carrying this T cell receptor (beta chain) is one. This entry comes from a study of shared clonotypes between healthy human individuals. The table came from immunoSEQ multiplex PCR; TCRdb's copy has only in-frame clones and leaves some out. The repertoire has 2 million or so clones, 85% to 95% of them found once; the top ten carry roughly 0.13%. From germline, CDR1 is SGHTA and CDR2 FQGNSA. Losses at the gene ends were 1 base for V and 0 bases for J; bases not matched to a gene: 10. This CDR3 comprises 19 residues. Material: naive CD4+ T cells sorted from blood. The subset denotes: CD45RA+ positively selected. The gene calls are TRBV7-2 and TRBJ1-3, with 9 bases fitting TRBD1. The clonotype comes from a man aged 18 to 30 in good health. The CDR3 DNA is TGTGCCAGCAGCTTAGTAGGGACAGGGACTTTTAGCTCTGGAAACACCATATATTTT. Translation: CASSLVGTGTFSSGNTIYF.